What follows are 20 T cell receptor beta chains derived from one specimen sequenced in a study of early T cells in non-severe SARS-CoV-2 infection. TCRdb recomputed calls from the 5' RACE reads with MiXCR, one row per CDR3 protein. The table includes under 70,000 distinct CDR3 sequences, more than 4% detected once. The specimen sequenced was whole blood. All receptors come from an adult who was a healthcare worker with PCR-confirmed SARS-CoV-2 infection or an uninfected control (not recorded which).

This clonotype was found a few times. The chain combines TRBV30 with TRBJ2-2, with a possible D match to TRBD1 (6 bases). The length of the CDR3 is 14 residues. Germline V CDR1 and CDR2: GTSNPN, SVGIG (reference sequence). CDR3 sequence reads: CAFGLGANTGELFF. The CDR3 DNA reads TGTGCTTTCGGACTGGGGGCTAACACCGGGGAGCTGTTTTTT. The complete variable domain, with remaining parts taken from reference TRBV30 and TRBJ2-2, reads SQTIHQWPATLVQPVGSPLSLECTVEGTSNPNLYWYRQAAGRGLQLLFYSVGIGQISSEVPQNLSASRPQDRQFILSSKKLLLSDSGFYLCAFGLGANTGELFFGEGSRLTVL.

This clonotype was recorded a few times. The chain carries TRBV20-1 and TRBJ2-7; D is unclear. Germline loops: CDR1 DFQATT, CDR2 SNEGSKA (reference sequence). The CDR3 is 11 amino acids. V lost 6 bases, J lost 6 bases, and 12 bases lay in between. CDR3 nucleotides: TGCAGTGCAAGGATGGCCCTCGAGCAGTACTTC. This translates into CSARMALEQYF.

This clonotype was found many times. The rearrangement links TRBV3-1 to TRBJ2-3; no clear D. Trimming left V 1 base short and J 1 base short, with 9 bases between. The germline gives CDR1 LGHDT, CDR2 YNNKEL (reference sequence). The CDR3 has 15 amino acids. Here the CDR3 DNA reads TGTGCCAGCAGCCAAGCGGCCCAGGGCACAGATACGCAGTATTTT. The encoded protein is CASSQAAQGTDTQYF.

The chain employs TRBV20-1 and TRBJ2-5; 8 positions agree with TRBD1. This CDR3 has 13 amino acids. The V gene's germline CDR1 is DFQATT and CDR2 SNEGSKA (reference sequence). The V and J ends lost 6 bases and 3 bases, in that order; junction bases with no gene match: 6. CDR3 nucleotides: TGCAGTGCCCAGACAGGGGTAGAAGAGACCCAGTACTTC. Protein product: CSAQTGVEETQYF.

CDR3 amino acids: CASSPQSTGGTEAFF. The CDR3 DNA is TGTGCCAGCAGCCCCCAATCCACAGGCGGCACTGAAGCTTTCTTT. The chain couples TRBV9 to TRBJ1-1, with D perhaps TRBD1 (5 bases). The CDR3 is 15 amino acids. Looked up from germline, CDR1 is SGDLS and CDR2 is YYNGEE. The germline V and J ends were trimmed by 4 bases and 4 bases, with 17 bases remaining between them.

This clonotype was seen at least ten times. The rearrangement links TRBV5-1 to TRBJ1-1, with D unclear. Trimming shortened V by 0 bases and J by 0 bases, and 9 bases separated the two germline ends. The germline V gene has CDR1 SGHRS and CDR2 YFSETQ. The CDR3 sequence is 15 residues long. CDR3 bases: TGCGCCAGCAGCTTGGGTGATTGGCTGAACACTGAAGCTTTCTTT. This translates into CASSLGDWLNTEAFF.

There are a few counts of this clonotype. The rearrangement uses TRBV19 and TRBJ1-6; D ambiguous. The CDR3 has 13 residues. Germline lookup yields CDR1 LNHDA and CDR2 SQIVND (reference sequence). V was trimmed by 3 bases and J by 7 bases, leaving 7 bases between them. The CDR3 DNA follows: TGTGCCAGTAGTATTATTCGGAATTCACCCCTCCACTTT. This sequence encodes CASSIIRNSPLHF.

This chain joins TRBV4-2 and TRBJ2-3, with 7 bases fitting TRBD2. V lost 1 base and J lost 1; bases outside the gene matches: 5. The CDR3 loop spans 16 amino acids. Germline CDR1 LGHNA, CDR2 YNFKEQ. The CDR3 spells CASSQVVGGGTDTQYF. As DNA, the CDR3 is TGTGCCAGCAGCCAAGTTGTGGGAGGGGGCACAGATACGCAGTATTTT.

In its sample, this clonotype was seen many times. The rearrangement links TRBV20-1 to TRBJ1-1; D not certain. This CDR3 contains 14 residues. Deletions cut 4 bases from V and 0 bases from J, with 12 bases between. Per germline, CDR1 DFQATT and CDR2 SNEGSKA (reference sequence). The CDR3, as DNA: TGCAGTGCTACTATACAGAGAATGAACACTGAAGCTTTCTTT. Its translation: CSATIQRMNTEAFF.

This clonotype was observed at least ten times. The chain links TRBV5-5 to TRBJ2-3; 8 bases map to TRBD2. The V gene end was trimmed by 6 bases and the J gene end by 5 bases; junction bases not matched to a gene: 11. This CDR3 is built from 15 residues. From germline, CDR1 is SGHKS and CDR2 YYEKEE (reference sequence). In DNA form, the CDR3 reads TGTGCCAGCACCCTGTCGGGGGGGCGGGGAGATACGCAGTATTTT. It translates to CASTLSGGRGDTQYF.

This clonotype was seen at least ten times. The chain joins TRBV7-9 to TRBJ1-2, with TRBD1 as a possible D gene (5 bases). Germline V gene sequence: CDR1 SEHNR, CDR2 FQNEAQ (reference sequence). V shed 4 bases and J shed 1 base, with 13 bases lying between them. The CDR3 spans 15 residues. The CDR3 sequence is CASSSNQDSNYGYTF. The CDR3, as DNA: TGTGCCAGCAGCTCTAATCAAGACAGTAACTATGGCTACACCTTC.

The sample holds a few counts of this clonotype. The rearrangement uses TRBV7-3 and TRBJ2-3, with 12 nucleotides matching TRBD2. The ends lost 6 bases at V and 6 bases at J; junction bases unmatched: 7. CDR3 length: 15 amino acids. CDR1 is SGHTA, CDR2 FQGTGA, per germline. The DNA for the CDR3 is TGTGCCAGCAGTTACAGGACTAGCGGGAAGGATACGCAGTATTTT. Encoded protein: CASSYRTSGKDTQYF.

This clonotype was seen a handful of times. The chain joins TRBV5-4 to TRBJ1-2; 7 bases are shared with TRBD1. The CDR3 is 16 residues long. CDR1 and CDR2 (germline): SGHNT, YYREEE (reference sequence). With 0 bases clipped from V and 5 bases from J, the junction kept 10 bases outside the gene matches. The CDR3 DNA is TGTGCCAGCAGCTTGGCCAGGGACAGAGCCGCATATGGCTACACCTTC. Protein: CASSLARDRAAYGYTF. The full variable domain, completed using reference TRBV5-4 and TRBJ1-2, is ETGVTQSPTHLIKTRGQQVTLRCSSQSGHNTVSWYQQALGQGPQFIFQYYREEENGRGNFPPRFSGLQFPNYSSELNVNALELDDSALYLCASSLARDRAAYGYTFGSGTRLTVV.

This clonotype was seen repeatedly, ten times or more. The V gene is TRBV2, the J gene TRBJ2-7; D is possibly TRBD1 (6 bases). CDR1 SNHLY and CDR2 FYNNEI come from the germline V gene. This CDR3 is built from 13 residues. V lost 7 bases, J lost 0 bases, and 10 bases lay in between. CDR3 nucleotide sequence: TGTGCCAGCACAGAGGACAGCTCCTACGAGCAGTACTTC. Amino acid sequence: CASTEDSSYEQYF.

This clonotype was recorded at least ten times. This chain links TRBV20-1 with TRBJ2-5, with 7 positions matching TRBD2. The germline gives CDR1 DFQATT, CDR2 SNEGSKA (reference sequence). Trimming at V came to 1 base and at J to 6 bases, leaving 14 bases not matched to a gene. The CDR3 length is 16 residues. The CDR3 loop reads CSARVPTSALGQTQYF. CDR3 nucleotides: TGCAGTGCTAGAGTCCCAACTAGCGCATTAGGGCAGACCCAGTACTTC.

The sample holds many counts of this clonotype. The chain carries TRBV30 and TRBJ2-1; 10 bases are a match to TRBD2. The CDR3 length is 15 residues. Germline V lookup: CDR1 GTSNPN, CDR2 SVGIG (reference sequence). V dropped 2 bases and J dropped 3; count of bases not matched to a gene: 4. CDR3 in amino acids: CAWSPIAGGYNEQFF. The CDR3 DNA reads as TGTGCCTGGAGTCCCATAGCGGGGGGCTACAATGAGCAGTTCTTC.

This clonotype showed up just a few times. The chain couples TRBV7-6 to TRBJ1-1; D unclear. With 2 bases removed from V and 3 bases from J, the gap between germline ends came to 7 bases. Per the germline V gene, CDR1 is SGHVS and CDR2 is FNYEAQ. CDR3 length: 13 residues. CDR3 nucleotides: TGTGCCAGCAGCTTAAGATGGGACACTGAAGCTTTCTTT. As protein: CASSLRWDTEAFF.

The V and J genes are TRBV27 and TRBJ2-7; D could derive from TRBD1 or TRBD2 (5 bases each). Germline-derived CDR1 and CDR2 are MNHEY and SMNVEV (reference sequence). The CDR3 runs to 15 residues. Trimming pared 5 bases from V and 0 bases from J, leaving 14 bases between. The CDR3 loop reads CASSQLGRSSYEQYF. The CDR3 DNA reads TGTGCCAGCAGTCAATTGGGACGGAGCTCCTACGAGCAGTACTTC.

There are many counts of this clonotype. V gene TRBV20-1 combines with J gene TRBJ2-1, with D tentatively TRBD1 (6 bases). CDR1 DFQATT and CDR2 SNEGSKA come from the germline V gene (reference sequence). The CDR3 spans 14 residues. Trimming removed 2 bases at V and 8 bases at J, with 16 bases between. The CDR3 region has the DNA TGCAGTGCTAGAACTCCGGGACAAGGGGATGAGCAGTTCTTC. Amino acid sequence: CSARTPGQGDEQFF.

This clonotype was detected many times. The J gene is TRBJ2-7, the V gene TRBV20-1; 11 bases line up with TRBD2. Germline V gives CDR1 DFQATT, CDR2 SNEGSKA (reference sequence). This CDR3 has 19 residues. Germline trimming cut 0 bases from V and 2 bases from J; bases unmatched to any gene: 15. In nucleotides, the CDR3 is TGCAGTGCTAGAGATGCGGCTAGCGGGAGGCGGGGAAGGGCCTACGAGCAGTACTTC. The encoded protein is CSARDAASGRRGRAYEQYF.